What follows are 27 T cell receptor beta chains derived from one specimen sequenced in a study of beta chain features in type 1 diabetes. Study-level results: In every one of the four CD4+ subsets, TCRB CDR3s were moderately but significantly shorter in Type 1 diabetes patients.

Their antigens remain unidentified. Every bit of the isolated RNA underwent reverse transcription, so sequencing read expressed TCRB transcripts. TCRdb's table, derived via immunoSEQ multiplex PCR, lists solely in-frame clones and lacks some. The sample has about 180,000 clones; approximately 8% are singletons. Sequencing was carried out using central memory CD4+ T cells from blood. These receptors all come from a man in his late teens or twenties with type 1 diabetes.

This clone was seen only a few times. CDR3 in DNA: TGTGCCAGCAGTTTAAGACAGGGGGCCGTGAACACTGAAGCTTTCTTT. It codes for CASSLRQGAVNTEAFF. The V call is TRBV28, the J call TRBJ1-1; 10 nucleotides match TRBD1. This CDR3 has 16 amino acids. Germline values: CDR1 MDHEN, CDR2 SYDVKM. After removal of 2 bases from V and 0 bases from J, the junction contained 3 bases not matched to a gene.

This chain joins TRBV5-1 and TRBJ2-7, with 7 bases fitting TRBD1. The V gene end was trimmed by 7 bases and the J gene end by 3 bases; junction bases not matched to a gene: 10. CDR3 length equals 14 residues. Germline V gene sequence: CDR1 SGHRS, CDR2 YFSETQ. The CDR3 DNA reads TGCGCCAGCGGTGCTGGGACAGCCCTCTACGAGCAGTACTTC. This gives the protein CASGAGTALYEQYF.

The chain has TRBV7-2 and TRBJ2-4; 12 bases align to TRBD2. Per the germline V gene, CDR1 is SGHTA and CDR2 is FQGNSA. This CDR3 comprises 19 residues. After removal of 5 bases from V and 6 bases from J, the junction contained 17 bases not matched to a gene. CDR3: CASSRVASGGALGGNIQYF. CDR3 nucleotide sequence: TGTGCCAGCAGCCGTGTGGCTAGCGGGGGGGCACTGGGTGGAAACATTCAGTACTTC.

The genes are TRBV5-8 and TRBJ2-4; 7 bases are a match to TRBD2. The CDR3 is 14 amino acids. With 7 bases clipped from V and 10 bases from J, the junction kept 14 bases outside the gene matches. Germline-derived CDR1 and CDR2 are SGHTS and YDEGEE. CDR3 DNA sequence: TGTGCCAGCGTCGCGGGGAGGGAAGAAGGGATTCAGTACTTC. Translating gives CASVAGREEGIQYF.

This chain connects TRBV7-2 to TRBJ2-5, with D possibly being TRBD2 (6 bases). V lost 5 bases and J lost 7, with 17 bases in between. This CDR3 spans 14 amino acids. Germline CDR1 SGHTA, CDR2 FQGNSA. CDR3 nucleotide sequence: TGTGCCAGCAGCCCCGGGACTCTTAGGGGGACCCAGTACTTC. Translation gives CASSPGTLRGTQYF.

This clone was counted only a few times. V usage is TRBV30 and J usage is TRBJ1-5, with unresolved D. This CDR3 is built from 13 residues. Germline V gene lookup returns CDR1 GTSNPN and CDR2 SVGIG (reference sequence). Trimming shortened V by 3 bases and J by 4 bases, and 10 bases separated the two germline ends. The chain's CDR3 is CAWRGRGNQPQHF. Here the CDR3 DNA reads TGTGCCTGGAGAGGTCGGGGAAATCAGCCCCAGCATTTT.

This clone has more than one count but fewer than ten. V usage is TRBV9 and J usage is TRBJ2-7; tentative D call: TRBD2 (5 bases). Trimming removed 3 bases at V and 2 bases at J, with 9 bases between. Germline V CDR1 and CDR2: SGDLS, YYNGEE. The CDR3 consists of 13 residues. The CDR3 reads CASSGDYTYEQYF. The CDR3 DNA reads TGTGCCAGCAGCGGTGACTATACCTACGAGCAGTACTTC.

This clone was observed a few times. This rearrangement joins TRBV9 to TRBJ2-3, with a tentative D call TRBD2 (5 bases). Germline V gene data show CDR1 as SGDLS and CDR2 as YYNGEE. The V end was cut by 2 bases, the J end by 10 bases, with 14 bases between. This CDR3 has 13 amino acids. CDR3 residues: CASSVASSGPQYF. CDR3 DNA sequence: TGTGCCAGCAGCGTGGCTAGCTCAGGTCCGCAGTATTTT.

The rearrangement joins TRBV2 to TRBJ2-5, with 12 positions matching TRBD1. With 8 bases clipped from V and 5 bases from J, the junction kept 9 bases outside the gene matches. Per germline, CDR1 SNHLY and CDR2 FYNNEI. This CDR3 is built from 15 residues. CDR3 sequence (DNA): TGTGCCAGCCGCGGTGGGACAGGGGGCGCGGAGACCCAGTACTTC. Its protein product is CASRGGTGGAETQYF. Supplemented by reference TRBV2 and TRBJ2-5, the full variable domain reads EPEVTQTPSHQVTQMGQEVILRCVPISNHLYFYWYRQILGQKVEFLVSFYNNEISEKSEIFDDQFSVERPDGSNFTLKIRSTKLEDSAMYFCASRGGTGGAETQYFGPGTRLLVL.

The chain couples TRBV7-8 to TRBJ1-4, with no clear D. The CDR3 has 14 amino acids. Germline V gene data show CDR1 as SGHVS and CDR2 as FQNEAQ. Trimming stripped 5 bases from V and 7 bases from J, with 14 bases between. The CDR3 DNA is TGTGCCAGCAGCCCCCTCGGGAGAGGTGAAAAACTGTTTTTT. Its protein product is CASSPLGRGEKLFF.

Only a few counts were recorded for this clone. This chain joins TRBV11-2 and TRBJ2-1; 7 bases align to TRBD2. CDR1 and CDR2 (germline): SGHAT, FQNNGV. The trim removed 0 bases at V and 7 bases at J, leaving 6 bases unmatched. The CDR3 loop spans 15 amino acids. The CDR3 coding sequence is TGTGCCAGCAGCTTAGAGGGGGGGGGTTGGAATGAGCAGTTCTTC. It is translated as CASSLEGGGWNEQFF. Using reference TRBV11-2 and TRBJ2-1 for the parts outside the CDR3, the full variable domain is EAGVAQSPRYKIIEKRQSVAFWCNPISGHATLYWYQQILGQGPKLLIQFQNNGVVDDSQLPKDRFSAERLKGVDSTLKIQPAKLEDSAVYLCASSLEGGGWNEQFFGPGTRLTVL.

This clone was detected a few times. The gene calls are TRBV6-1 and TRBJ1-5; weak D call: TRBD1 (5 bases). Germline lookup yields CDR1 MNHNS and CDR2 SASEGT. CDR3 length: 13 amino acids. V was trimmed by 6 bases and J by 3 bases, leaving 9 bases between them. CDR3 in DNA: TGTGCCAGCAGCCAGGGTTACAATCAGCCCCAGCATTTT. Translation gives CASSQGYNQPQHF.

This clone was counted between two and nine times. The rearrangement links TRBV30 to TRBJ1-5; 10 bases align to TRBD1. The CDR3 is 15 amino acids. V shed 2 bases, J shed 1 base, and the junction held 2 bases outside the gene matches. Germline lookup yields CDR1 GTSNPN and CDR2 SVGIG (reference sequence). The CDR3 nucleotides are TGTGCCTGGAGTCGGGGACAGGGGAGCAATCAGCCCCAGCATTTT. It translates to CAWSRGQGSNQPQHF. Variable domain in full (rest from reference TRBV30 and TRBJ1-5): SQTIHQWPATLVQPVGSPLSLECTVEGTSNPNLYWYRQAAGRGLQLLFYSVGIGQISSEVPQNLSASRPQDRQFILSSKKLLLSDSGFYLCAWSRGQGSNQPQHFGDGTRLSIL.

The chain recombines TRBV30 with TRBJ2-6; D is possibly TRBD2 (6 bases). This CDR3 spans 16 amino acids. V gave up 8 bases and J gave up 0 bases, with 17 bases separating them. CDR1 and CDR2 from the germline V gene are GTSNPN and SVGIG (reference sequence). DNA for the CDR3: TGTGCCAAAACCAGGGACTTAAGCTCTGGGGCCAACGTCCTGACTTTC. Protein product: CAKTRDLSSGANVLTF.

The gene calls are TRBV18 and TRBJ1-1, with a weak D call TRBD1 (6 bases). The CDR3 contains 14 residues. The germline V gene has CDR1 KGHSH and CDR2 LQKENI. V lost 2 bases and J lost 3, with 10 bases in between. The CDR3 loop reads CASSPDSGDTEAFF. CDR3 sequence (DNA): TGTGCCAGCTCACCAGATTCAGGGGACACTGAAGCTTTCTTT.

The sample holds a few counts of this clone. V and J are TRBV19 and TRBJ1-2; D perhaps matches TRBD1 (6 bases). This CDR3 has 13 amino acids. The germline V and J ends were trimmed by 7 bases and 8 bases, with 17 bases remaining between them. From germline, CDR1 is LNHDA and CDR2 SQIVND (reference sequence). The CDR3 sequence is CASTHQGFHGYTF. The DNA for the CDR3 is TGTGCCAGTACCCACCAGGGGTTCCACGGCTACACCTTC.

The chain carries TRBV20-1 and TRBJ2-5; D unresolved. From germline, CDR1 is DFQATT and CDR2 SNEGSKA (reference sequence). The CDR3 has 10 amino acids. This CDR3 is CTPRRETQYF. DNA of the CDR3: TGCACCCCAAGGCGGGAGACCCAGTACTTC.

This clone appeared a few times. A read error may account for a junction end that differs from germline. This rearrangement joins TRBV11-2 to TRBJ1-1; 7 bases fit TRBD1. The germline CDR1 and CDR2 sequences are SGHAT and FQNNGV. CDR3 length equals 13 residues. The CDR3 reads CASSPDRDTEAFF. The DNA of the CDR3 is TGCGCCAGCAGCCCCGACAGGGATACTGAAGCTTTCTTT. Filled out from reference TRBV11-2 and TRBJ1-1, the complete variable domain reads EAGVAQSPRYKIIEKRQSVAFWCNPISGHATLYWYQQILGQGPKLLIQFQNNGVVDDSQLPKDRFSAERLKGVDSTLKIQPAKLEDSAVYLCASSPDRDTEAFFGQGTRLTVV.

The chain is built from TRBV19 and TRBJ2-2, with D perhaps TRBD1 (6 bases). The CDR3 loop spans 17 amino acids. Germline CDR1 is LNHDA and CDR2 is SQIVND (reference sequence). V lost 5 bases, J lost 2 bases, and 18 bases lay in between. Here the CDR3 DNA reads TGTGCCAGTAGTCTTGGGTCTTCTGGGGGCAACACCGGGGAGCTGTTTTTT. It translates to CASSLGSSGGNTGELFF.

The chain carries TRBV28 and TRBJ2-4; D perhaps matches TRBD1 (6 bases). V was clipped by 5 bases and J by 0 bases, with 17 bases between them. The germline V gene encodes CDR1 MDHEN and CDR2 SYDVKM. This CDR3 is 17 amino acids long. The CDR3 region has the DNA TGTGCCAGCAGTGGACGGTGGGACATACTAGCCAAAAACATTCAGTACTTC. It yields the protein CASSGRWDILAKNIQYF.

This clone was seen only a few times. V usage is TRBV20-1 and J usage is TRBJ2-7; perhaps TRBD2 as D (5 bases). Trimming left V 3 bases short and J 3 bases short, with 6 bases between. The germline CDR1 and CDR2 sequences are DFQATT and SNEGSKA (reference sequence). CDR3 length: 11 residues. CDR3 sequence: CSASGIYEQYF. CDR3 nucleotides: TGCAGTGCTAGCGGGATCTACGAGCAGTACTTC.

This clone occurred many times. V is TRBV7-9 and J is TRBJ2-5; a possible D gene is TRBD1 (6 bases). This CDR3 contains 13 residues. The V end lost 2 bases, the J end lost 5 bases, and 9 bases lay between the germline ends. Germline V gene sequence: CDR1 SEHNR, CDR2 FQNEAQ (reference sequence). The CDR3 DNA follows: TGTGCCAGCAGCTTAAATCAGGGGGAGACCCAGTACTTC. Translating gives CASSLNQGETQYF.

The sample holds a few counts of this clone. The rearrangement joins TRBV2 to TRBJ2-7; a possible D gene is TRBD1 (6 bases). The CDR3 has 12 amino acids. CDR1 is SNHLY and CDR2 is FYNNEI in the germline V gene. Trimming shortened V by 5 bases and J by 2 bases, and 7 bases separated the two germline ends. The CDR3 nucleotides read TGTGCCAGCAGTCCAGGGGCCTACGAGCAGTACTTC. Protein: CASSPGAYEQYF.

This clone was counted only a few times. The CDR3 loop reads CASSRDRQETQYF. Written as DNA, the CDR3 is TGTGCCAGCTCCCGTGACAGGCAGGAGACCCAGTACTTC. The V gene is TRBV18, the J gene TRBJ2-5; D may be TRBD1 (6 bases). Per germline, CDR1 KGHSH and CDR2 LQKENI. Trimming stripped 6 bases from V and 5 bases from J, with 13 bases between. The CDR3 contains 13 residues.

V is TRBV7-2 and J is TRBJ2-5, with TRBD2 identical over 7 bases. Unmatched junction bases numbered 6, after V lost 7 bases and J lost 1 base. Germline V gene lookup returns CDR1 SGHTA and CDR2 FQGNSA. CDR3 size: 14 residues. DNA for the CDR3: TGTGCCAGCAAAACAGCGGGGACCCAAGAGACCCAGTACTTC. Residues: CASKTAGTQETQYF.

V and J are TRBV30 and TRBJ2-3; the match to TRBD1 covers 8 bases. Germline-derived CDR1 and CDR2 are GTSNPN and SVGIG (reference sequence). This CDR3 comprises 14 residues. Unmatched junction bases numbered 7, after V lost 6 bases and J lost 2 bases. CDR3 residues: CACNRDRITDTQYF. CDR3 DNA: TGTGCCTGTAACAGGGACAGGATCACAGATACGCAGTATTTT.

The chain recombines TRBV28 with TRBJ2-3; 8 nucleotides match TRBD2. The CDR3 runs to 16 residues. Germline trimming cut 7 bases from V and 0 bases from J; bases unmatched to any gene: 9. Germline-derived CDR1 and CDR2 are MDHEN and SYDVKM. The CDR3 region has the DNA TGTGCCAGCACCGGGGGGGAGGCAAGTAGCACAGATACGCAGTATTTT. Translation: CASTGGEASSTDTQYF.